The 22 T cell receptor beta chains below come from one sample, sequenced in a study of blood T cell repertoires in COVID-19. Libraries were prepared by immunoSEQ multiplex PCR; TCRdb keeps only in-frame clonotypes and omits some of them. The sample yields roughly 60,000 clones, approximately 83% seen once. The specimen sequenced was peripheral blood. These receptors all come from a man in his fifties with COVID-19, enrolled during active disease.

The chain uses TRBV25-1 and TRBJ2-7; weak D call: TRBD1 (6 bases). Germline V gives CDR1 MGHDK, CDR2 SYGVNS. Trimming stripped 7 bases from V and 2 bases from J, with 18 bases between. This CDR3 has 15 amino acids. CDR3 protein: CASTGHQDSTYEQYF. Written as DNA, the CDR3 is TGTGCCAGCACCGGTCATCAGGACAGTACCTACGAGCAGTACTTC.

The chain has TRBV14 and TRBJ2-5; D possibly corresponds to TRBD1 (5 bases). The CDR3 runs 16 residues. The V end was cut by 2 bases, the J end by 4 bases, with 17 bases between. The germline CDR1 and CDR2 sequences are SGHDN and FVKESK. The DNA of the CDR3 is TGTGCCAGCAGCCAAATTAGGGGCCCATCAGGAGAGACCCAGTACTTC. Amino acids: CASSQIRGPSGETQYF.

This chain uses TRBV5-1 with TRBJ2-5; D is ambiguous. Trimming pared 1 base from V and 5 bases from J, leaving 6 bases between. The length of the CDR3 is 12 residues. Germline CDR1 reads SGHRS; CDR2 reads YFSETQ. The CDR3 DNA reads as TGCGCCAGCAGCTTGCCCTCGGAGACCCAGTACTTC. Its protein product is CASSLPSETQYF. The entire variable domain, with the rest obtained from reference TRBV5-1 and TRBJ2-5, is as follows: KAGVTQTPRYLIKTRGQQVTLSCSPISGHRSVSWYQQTPGQGLQFLFEYFSETQRNKGNFPGRFSGRQFSNSRSEMNVSTLELGDSALYLCASSLPSETQYFGPGTRLLVL.

The chain couples TRBV10-1 to TRBJ2-7; 9 nucleotides line up with TRBD1. The CDR3 contains 15 residues. The V gene end was trimmed by 6 bases and the J gene end by 1 base; junction bases not matched to a gene: 7. Germline V lookup: CDR1 WNHNN, CDR2 SYGVQD (reference sequence). Written as DNA, the CDR3 is TGCGCCAGCAGAGCTTCCGGGACAGGGTCCTACGAGCAGTACTTC. Protein sequence: CASRASGTGSYEQYF.

This chain connects TRBV7-2 to TRBJ2-7, with 10 bases matching TRBD1. J gave up 4 bases and V 2 bases, and 5 bases lay outside the gene matches. The CDR3 loop spans 15 amino acids. CDR1 and CDR2 from the germline V gene are SGHTA and FQGNSA. The CDR3 here is CASSLQTGGGYEQYF. The CDR3 coding sequence is TGTGCCAGCAGCTTACAGACAGGGGGCGGTTACGAGCAGTACTTC.

This chain uses TRBV5-6 with TRBJ2-7; D may be TRBD1 (6 bases). The V end was cut by 1 base, the J end by 3 bases, with 11 bases between. Germline CDR1 SGHDT, CDR2 YYEEEE. This CDR3 comprises 14 residues. CDR3 sequence reads: CASSLTTGYYEQYF. The CDR3, as DNA: TGTGCCAGCAGCTTGACAACAGGGTACTACGAGCAGTACTTC.

The gene calls are TRBV19 and TRBJ1-2, with D tentatively TRBD1 (6 bases). The CDR3 length is 16 residues. V was pared by 5 bases and J by 1 base, with 17 bases between. Germline V gene data show CDR1 as LNHDA and CDR2 as SQIVND (reference sequence). The CDR3 loop reads CASSGIDRTRNYGYTF. CDR3 DNA: TGTGCCAGTAGTGGCATCGACAGGACCCGTAACTATGGCTACACCTTC.

The V and J genes are TRBV3-1 (or the pseudogene TRBV3-2) and TRBJ2-5, with 8 bases that match TRBD2. The CDR3 totals 15 residues. Germline CDR1 LGHDT, CDR2 YNNKEL (reference sequence). J lost 5 bases, V lost 4 bases, and 9 bases had no gene match. In nucleotides, the CDR3 is TGTGCCAGCAGCCCGCGAGTGGCTAGCGGGGAGACCCAGTACTTC. As protein: CASSPRVASGETQYF.

The rearrangement joins TRBV6-5 to TRBJ1-1; TRBD1 aligns across 9 bases. V was pared by 8 bases and J by 7 bases, with 11 bases of the junction left unmatched. Germline-derived CDR1 and CDR2 are MNHEY and SVGAGI. The CDR3 is 14 residues long. The CDR3 spells CASAGTGYQGEAFF. CDR3 in DNA: TGTGCCAGCGCGGGGACAGGGTATCAGGGTGAAGCTTTCTTT.

This sequence joins TRBV9 and TRBJ2-1, with 9 bases matching TRBD2. V lost 1 base and J lost 13; bases outside the gene matches: 12. Germline CDR1 is SGDLS and CDR2 is YYNGEE. The CDR3 totals 15 residues. In DNA, the CDR3 is TGTGCCAGCAGCGTAAAGGGGACTAGCTCCGCGGAACAGTTCTTC. Its protein is CASSVKGTSSAEQFF. The variable domain in full, completed from reference TRBV9 and TRBJ2-1, reads DSGVTQTPKHLITATGQRVTLRCSPRSGDLSVYWYQQSLDQGLQFLIQYYNGEERAKGNILERFSAQQFPDLHSELNLSSLELGDSALYFCASSVKGTSSAEQFFGPGTRLTVL.

This chain joins TRBV7-2 and TRBJ2-1, with D tentatively TRBD1 (5 bases). The CDR3 contains 15 residues. The ends were cut back, 5 bases at V and 4 bases at J, with 15 bases in the middle. Germline V lookup: CDR1 SGHTA, CDR2 FQGNSA. The CDR3 sequence is CASSQGLAEYNEQFF. As DNA, the CDR3 is TGTGCCAGCAGCCAGGGTCTGGCCGAATACAATGAGCAGTTCTTC.

V is TRBV30 and J is TRBJ1-1; 7 nucleotides align to TRBD1. The CDR3 has 15 residues. Looked up from germline, CDR1 is GTSNPN and CDR2 is SVGIG (reference sequence). Unmatched junction bases numbered 10, after V lost 0 bases and J lost 6 bases. The CDR3 sequence: CAWSVFVEGASEAFF. The CDR3 region has the DNA TGTGCCTGGAGTGTTTTTGTTGAGGGGGCGTCTGAAGCTTTCTTT.

The chain is built from TRBV2 and TRBJ1-2; D is unresolved. This CDR3 is 11 amino acids long. Germline lookup yields CDR1 SNHLY and CDR2 FYNNEI. Trimming removed 4 bases from V and 6 bases from J, with 6 bases in between. The DNA for the CDR3 is TGTGCCAGCAGTGGAGATCATGGCTACACCTTC. Encoded protein: CASSGDHGYTF.

This chain links TRBV2 with TRBJ2-2, with 7 bases that match TRBD1. The CDR3 length is 16 residues. V shed 2 bases, J shed 5 bases, and the junction held 8 bases outside the gene matches. Per the germline V gene, CDR1 is SNHLY and CDR2 is FYNNEI. The CDR3 sequence is CASSERQGAATGELFF. CDR3 in DNA: TGTGCCAGCAGTGAAAGACAGGGAGCGGCGACCGGGGAGCTGTTTTTT.

The chain couples TRBV9 to TRBJ2-1; a weak D match, TRBD1 (8 bases). Trimming stripped 5 bases from V and 7 bases from J, with 31 bases between. In germline, CDR1 is SGDLS, CDR2 YYNGEE. The CDR3 consists of 19 residues. CDR3 amino acids: CASSRQGRASGAGGNEQFF. For the CDR3, the DNA is TGTGCCAGCAGTCGACAGGGGAGGGCTAGCGGTGCGGGTGGTAATGAGCAGTTCTTC.

This clone turned up a few times. V gene TRBV6-1 combines with J gene TRBJ1-2, with no clear D. The length of the CDR3 is 19 residues. Trimming took 2 bases from V and 2 from J, leaving 24 bases between them. Per the germline V gene, CDR1 is MNHNS and CDR2 is SASEGT. CDR3 nucleotides: TGTGCCAGCAGTGAAAATACGCTGACCACACGGGGAAGGAACTATGGCTACACCTTC. Its protein is CASSENTLTTRGRNYGYTF.

The rearrangement uses TRBV5-1 and TRBJ2-5, with 8 nucleotides matching TRBD2. V lost 2 bases to trimming and J lost 5 bases; unmatched junction nucleotides: 5. The CDR3 is 14 amino acids. CDR1 SGHRS and CDR2 YFSETQ come from the germline V gene. The CDR3 region is CASSFGRAQETQYF. The DNA of the CDR3 is TGCGCCAGCAGCTTCGGGAGGGCCCAGGAGACCCAGTACTTC.

The V call is TRBV7-9, the J call TRBJ2-6, with TRBD1 matching over 9 bases. The CDR3 runs 18 residues. The ends lost 3 bases at V and 2 bases at J; junction bases unmatched: 8. The germline CDR1 and CDR2 sequences are SEHNR and FQNEAQ (reference sequence). The CDR3 coding sequence is TGTGCCAGCAGCTTGGGACAGGGCGCTGAGACTGGGGCCAACGTCCTGACTTTC. This encodes CASSLGQGAETGANVLTF.

The chain carries TRBV4-1 and TRBJ1-6; D is uncertain. The germline CDR1 and CDR2 sequences are MGHRA and YSYEKL. With 5 bases removed from V and 6 bases from J, the gap between germline ends came to 17 bases. The CDR3 is made up of 16 amino acids. The CDR3: CASSSPRQGVNSPLHF. The CDR3 nucleotides read TGCGCCAGCAGCTCACCCCGACAAGGCGTTAATTCACCCCTCCACTTT.

The chain carries TRBV11-2 and TRBJ2-1, with TRBD2 matching over 9 bases. Looked up from germline, CDR1 is SGHAT and CDR2 is FQNNGV. Unmatched junction bases numbered 13, after V lost 5 bases and J lost 2 bases. This CDR3 spans 18 amino acids. The CDR3 region is CASSPLGLGGRAYNEQFF. The CDR3 DNA sequence: TGTGCCAGCAGCCCTCTGGGGCTTGGCGGGAGGGCCTACAATGAGCAGTTCTTC.

This rearrangement joins TRBV5-4 to TRBJ2-5; 8 nucleotides align to TRBD1. The CDR3 length is 15 residues. Unmatched junction bases numbered 4, after V lost 2 bases and J lost 1 base. Germline CDR1 and CDR2: SGHNT and YYREEE (reference sequence). Here the CDR3 reads CASSLQGGTQETQYF. CDR3 sequence (DNA): TGTGCCAGCAGCTTACAGGGGGGAACCCAAGAGACCCAGTACTTC.

This rearrangement joins TRBV27 to TRBJ2-5; D gene unclear. The CDR3 totals 16 residues. Trimming stripped 3 bases from V and 5 bases from J, with 19 bases between. The germline V gene encodes CDR1 MNHEY and CDR2 SMNVEV (reference sequence). The CDR3 region has the DNA TGTGCCAGCAGTTTCGAAACAAAACTAACCCCGGAGACCCAGTACTTC. Amino acids: CASSFETKLTPETQYF.